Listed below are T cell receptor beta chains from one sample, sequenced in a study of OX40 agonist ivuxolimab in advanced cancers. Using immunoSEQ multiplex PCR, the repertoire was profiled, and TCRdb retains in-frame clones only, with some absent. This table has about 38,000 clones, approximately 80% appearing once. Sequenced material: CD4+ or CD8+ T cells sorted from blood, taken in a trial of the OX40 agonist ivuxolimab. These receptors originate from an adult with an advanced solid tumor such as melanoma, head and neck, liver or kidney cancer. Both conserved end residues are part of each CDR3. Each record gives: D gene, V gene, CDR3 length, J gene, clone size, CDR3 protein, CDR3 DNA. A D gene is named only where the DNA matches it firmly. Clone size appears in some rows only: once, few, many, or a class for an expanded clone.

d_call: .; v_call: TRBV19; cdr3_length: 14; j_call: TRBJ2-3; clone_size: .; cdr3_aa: CASRPQLSTDTQYF; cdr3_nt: TGTGCCAGTAGACCTCAGCTGAGCACAGATACGCAGTATTTT
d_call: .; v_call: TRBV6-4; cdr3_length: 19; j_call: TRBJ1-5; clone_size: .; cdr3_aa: CASRLSLGQGCGSNQPQHF; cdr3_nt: TGTGCCAGCAGACTTAGTCTGGGGCAGGGATGCGGCAGCAATCAGCCCCAGCATTTT
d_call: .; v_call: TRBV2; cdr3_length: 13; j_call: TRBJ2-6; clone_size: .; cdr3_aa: CASNVLGANVLTF; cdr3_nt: TGTGCCAGCAACGTTCTGGGGGCCAACGTCCTGACTTTC
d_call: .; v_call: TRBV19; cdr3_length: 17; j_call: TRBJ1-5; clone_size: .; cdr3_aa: CASSVFGNGLSNQPQHF; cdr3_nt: TGTGCCAGTAGTGTATTTGGAAACGGACTTAGCAATCAGCCCCAGCATTTT
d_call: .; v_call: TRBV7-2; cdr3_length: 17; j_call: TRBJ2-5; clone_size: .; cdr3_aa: CASSLAASQGTQETQYF; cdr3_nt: TGTGCCAGCAGCCTCGCGGCCTCACAGGGGACTCAAGAGACCCAGTACTTC
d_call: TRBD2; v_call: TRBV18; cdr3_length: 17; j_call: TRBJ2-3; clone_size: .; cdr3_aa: CASSPVKAGGPTDTQYF; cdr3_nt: TGTGCCAGCTCACCAGTTAAAGCGGGAGGCCCCACAGATACGCAGTATTTT
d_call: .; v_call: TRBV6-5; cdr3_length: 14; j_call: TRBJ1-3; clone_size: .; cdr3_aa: CASGKQPSGNTIYF; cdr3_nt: TGTGCCAGCGGAAAGCAGCCCTCTGGAAACACCATATATTTT
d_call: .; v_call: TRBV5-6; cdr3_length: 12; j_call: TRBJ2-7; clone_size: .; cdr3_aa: CASSRGPYEQYF; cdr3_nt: TGTGCCAGCAGCCGTGGGCCATACGAGCAGTACTTC
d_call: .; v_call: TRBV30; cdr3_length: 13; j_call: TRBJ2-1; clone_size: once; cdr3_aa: CAWRLNPGNEQFF; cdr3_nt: TGTGCCTGGAGGTTGAACCCCGGGAATGAGCAGTTCTTC
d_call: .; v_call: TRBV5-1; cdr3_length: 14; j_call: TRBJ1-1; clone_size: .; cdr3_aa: CASSLEGMNTEAFF; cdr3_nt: TGCGCCAGCAGCTTGGAAGGGATGAACACTGAAGCTTTCTTT
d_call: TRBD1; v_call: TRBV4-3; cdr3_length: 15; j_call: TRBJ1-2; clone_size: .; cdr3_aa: CASSQDPQGAYGYTF; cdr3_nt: TGCGCCAGCAGCCAAGATCCACAGGGGGCCTATGGCTACACCTTC
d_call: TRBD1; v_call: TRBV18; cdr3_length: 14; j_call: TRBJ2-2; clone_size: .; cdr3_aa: CASSRTGNTGELFF; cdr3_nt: TGTGCCAGCTCACGGACAGGGAACACCGGGGAGCTGTTTTTT
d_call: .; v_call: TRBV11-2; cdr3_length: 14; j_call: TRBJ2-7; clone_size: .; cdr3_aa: CASSFTIPAYEQYF; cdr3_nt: TGTGCCAGCAGCTTTACTATTCCGGCCTACGAGCAGTACTTC
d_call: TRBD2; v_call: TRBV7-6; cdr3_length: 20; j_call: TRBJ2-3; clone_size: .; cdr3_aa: CASSLGTSGRGILDTDTQYF; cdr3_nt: TGTGCCAGCAGCTTAGGGACTAGCGGGCGCGGGATCCTCGACACAGATACGCAGTATTTT
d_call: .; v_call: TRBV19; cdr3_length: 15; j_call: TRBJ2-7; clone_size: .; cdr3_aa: CASRFGPGLTYEQYF; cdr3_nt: TGTGCCAGTAGATTTGGACCGGGGCTAACCTACGAGCAGTACTTC
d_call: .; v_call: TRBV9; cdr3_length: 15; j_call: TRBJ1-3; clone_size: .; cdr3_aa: CASSARTELRNTIYF; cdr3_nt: TGTGCCAGCAGCGCAAGGACGGAGCTAAGAAACACCATATATTTT
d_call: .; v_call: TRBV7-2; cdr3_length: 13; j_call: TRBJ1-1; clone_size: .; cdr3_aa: CASSLTKNTEAFF; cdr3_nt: TGTGCCAGCAGCTTAACCAAGAACACTGAAGCTTTCTTT
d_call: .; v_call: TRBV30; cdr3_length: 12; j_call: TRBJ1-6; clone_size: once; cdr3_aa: CAWSPNNSPLHF; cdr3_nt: TGTGCCTGGAGCCCGAATAATTCACCCCTCCACTTT
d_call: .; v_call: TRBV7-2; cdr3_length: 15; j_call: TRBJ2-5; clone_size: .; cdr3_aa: CASAREGSTQETQYF; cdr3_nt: TGTGCCAGCGCCCGAGAGGGCAGTACGCAAGAGACCCAGTACTTC
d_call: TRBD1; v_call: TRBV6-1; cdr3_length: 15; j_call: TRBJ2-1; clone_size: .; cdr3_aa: CASSEVGQTYNEQFF; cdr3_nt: TGTGCCAGCAGTGAAGTGGGACAGACCTACAATGAGCAGTTCTTC
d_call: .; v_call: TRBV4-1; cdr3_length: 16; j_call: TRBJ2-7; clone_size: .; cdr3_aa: CASSQNGRGVGHEQYF; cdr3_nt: TGCGCCAGCAGCCAAAATGGAAGAGGGGTGGGGCACGAGCAGTACTTC
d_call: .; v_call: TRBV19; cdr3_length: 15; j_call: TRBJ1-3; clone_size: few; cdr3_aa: CASSSRTGSGNTIYF; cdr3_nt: TGTGCCAGTAGTTCAAGGACGGGCTCTGGAAACACCATATATTTT
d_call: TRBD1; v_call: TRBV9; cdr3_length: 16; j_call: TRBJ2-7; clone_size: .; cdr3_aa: CASSPWVGTVLYEQYF; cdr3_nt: TGTGCCAGCAGCCCTTGGGTGGGGACAGTACTCTACGAGCAGTACTTC
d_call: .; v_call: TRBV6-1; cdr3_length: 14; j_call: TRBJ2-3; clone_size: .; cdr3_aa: CASSEASGTDTQYF; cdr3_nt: TGTGCCAGCAGTGAAGCTAGCGGCACAGATACGCAGTATTTT
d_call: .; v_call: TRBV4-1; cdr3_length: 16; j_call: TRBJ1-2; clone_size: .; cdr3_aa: CASSQDRGVAAYGYTF; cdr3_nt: TGCGCCAGCAGCCAAGATCGGGGGGTCGCTGCCTATGGCTACACCTTC
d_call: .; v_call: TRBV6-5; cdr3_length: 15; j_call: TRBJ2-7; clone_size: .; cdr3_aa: CASSLYQGSSYEQYF; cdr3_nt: TGTGCCAGCAGTTTATACCAGGGCTCCTCCTACGAGCAGTACTTC
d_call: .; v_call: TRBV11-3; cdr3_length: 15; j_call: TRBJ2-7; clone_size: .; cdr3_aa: CASSLDSSVTYEQYF; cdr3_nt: TGTGCCAGCAGCTTAGACTCTAGCGTTACCTACGAGCAGTACTTC
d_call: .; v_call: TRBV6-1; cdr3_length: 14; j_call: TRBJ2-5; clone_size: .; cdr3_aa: CASRAVAGVETQYF; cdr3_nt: TGTGCCAGCAGGGCTGTGGCAGGGGTGGAGACCCAGTACTTC
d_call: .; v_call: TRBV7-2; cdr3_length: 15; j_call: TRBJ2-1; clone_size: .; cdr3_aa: CASSSLTGLPTVQFF; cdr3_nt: TGTGCCAGCAGCTCATTAACCGGACTCCCCACCGTGCAGTTCTTC
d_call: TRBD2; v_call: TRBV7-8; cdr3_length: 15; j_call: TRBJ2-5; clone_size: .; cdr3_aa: CASSLAPGLKETQYF; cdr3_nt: TGTGCCAGCAGCTTAGCGCCGGGACTAAAGGAGACCCAGTACTTC
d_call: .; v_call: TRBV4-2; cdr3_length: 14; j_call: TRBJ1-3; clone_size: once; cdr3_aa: CASSLLGTGNTIYF; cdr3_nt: TGTGCCAGCAGCCTTCTAGGGACCGGAAACACCATATATTTT
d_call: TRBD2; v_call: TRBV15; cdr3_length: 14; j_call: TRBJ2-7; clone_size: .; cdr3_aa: CATSPDLAAYEQYF; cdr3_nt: TGTGCCACCAGCCCGGACCTAGCGGCCTACGAGCAGTACTTC
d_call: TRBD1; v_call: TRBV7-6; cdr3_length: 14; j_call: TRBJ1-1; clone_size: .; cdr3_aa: CASSLGTGSTEAFF; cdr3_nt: TGTGCCAGCAGCTTAGGGACAGGGTCTACTGAAGCTTTCTTT
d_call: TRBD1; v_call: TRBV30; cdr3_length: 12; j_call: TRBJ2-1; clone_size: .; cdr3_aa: CAWSATGGMLFF; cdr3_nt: TGTGCCTGGAGTGCTACAGGGGGCATGTTGTTCTTC
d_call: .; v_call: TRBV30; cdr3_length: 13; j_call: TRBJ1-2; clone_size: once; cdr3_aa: CAWSVSGIGGYTF; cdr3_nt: TGTGCCTGGAGTGTCTCGGGGATAGGTGGCTACACCTTC
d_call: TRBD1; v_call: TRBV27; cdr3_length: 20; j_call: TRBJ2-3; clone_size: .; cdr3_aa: CASSYNPPLGTARRADTQYF; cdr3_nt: TGTGCCAGCAGTTACAATCCTCCCCTCGGGACAGCCCGTCGGGCAGATACGCAGTATTTT
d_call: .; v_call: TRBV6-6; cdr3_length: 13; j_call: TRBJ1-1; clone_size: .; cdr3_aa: CASSYGGNTEAFF; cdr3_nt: TGTGCCAGCAGTTACGGAGGGAACACTGAAGCTTTCTTT
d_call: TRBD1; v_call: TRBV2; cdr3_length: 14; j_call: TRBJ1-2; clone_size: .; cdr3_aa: CASKWTGGNYGYTF; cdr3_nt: TGTGCCAGCAAATGGACAGGGGGCAACTATGGCTACACCTTC
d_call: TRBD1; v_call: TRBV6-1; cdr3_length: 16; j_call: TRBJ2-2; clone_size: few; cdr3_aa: CASSARTGGSTGELFF; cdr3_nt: TGTGCCAGCAGTGCCCGGACAGGGGGGAGCACCGGGGAGCTGTTTTTT
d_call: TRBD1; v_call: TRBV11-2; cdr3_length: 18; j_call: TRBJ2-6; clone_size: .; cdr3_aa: CASSQTLQGASGANVLTF; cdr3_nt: TGTGCCAGCAGCCAAACCCTCCAGGGGGCATCTGGGGCCAACGTCCTGACTTTC
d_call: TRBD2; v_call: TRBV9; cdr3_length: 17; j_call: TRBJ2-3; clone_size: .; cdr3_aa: CASTPGTSGGWADTQYF; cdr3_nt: TGTGCCAGCACCCCCGGGACTAGCGGCGGGTGGGCAGATACGCAGTATTTT
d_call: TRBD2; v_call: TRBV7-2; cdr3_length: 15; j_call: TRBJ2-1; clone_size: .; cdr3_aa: CASSFISGRGNEQFF; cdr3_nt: TGTGCCAGCAGCTTCATTAGCGGGAGGGGCAATGAGCAGTTCTTC
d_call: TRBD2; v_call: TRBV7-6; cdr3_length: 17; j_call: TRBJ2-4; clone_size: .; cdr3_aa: CASSSPAGTSGEGIQYF; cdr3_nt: TGTGCCAGCAGCTCCCCAGCCGGGACTAGCGGGGAGGGGATTCAGTACTTC
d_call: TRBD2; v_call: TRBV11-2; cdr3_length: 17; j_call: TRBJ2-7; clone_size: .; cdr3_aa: CASSFPTSNPGSYEQYF; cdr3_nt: TGTGCCAGCAGCTTCCCGACTAGCAACCCCGGCTCCTACGAGCAGTACTTC
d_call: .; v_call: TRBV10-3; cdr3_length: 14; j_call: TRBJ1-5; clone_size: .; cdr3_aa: CAISPAGGNQPQHF; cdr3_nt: TGTGCCATCAGCCCGGCAGGCGGCAATCAGCCCCAGCATTTT
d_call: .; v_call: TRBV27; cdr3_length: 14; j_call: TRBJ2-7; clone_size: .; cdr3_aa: CASSLIRTQREQYF; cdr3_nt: TGTGCCAGCAGTTTAATCAGGACCCAGCGCGAGCAGTACTTC
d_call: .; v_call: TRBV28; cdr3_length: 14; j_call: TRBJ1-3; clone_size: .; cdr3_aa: CASSFAFSGNTIYF; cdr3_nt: TGTGCCAGCAGCTTTGCCTTCTCTGGAAACACCATATATTTT
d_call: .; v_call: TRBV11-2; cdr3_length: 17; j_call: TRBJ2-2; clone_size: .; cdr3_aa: CASSPPRTGLNTGELFF; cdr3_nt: TGTGCCAGCAGCCCCCCCCGTACAGGGTTGAACACCGGGGAGCTGTTTTTT
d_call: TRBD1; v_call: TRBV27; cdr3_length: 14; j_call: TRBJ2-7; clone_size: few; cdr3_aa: CASSLGTGSYEQYF; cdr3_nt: TGTGCCAGCAGTCTCGGGACAGGCTCCTACGAGCAGTACTTC
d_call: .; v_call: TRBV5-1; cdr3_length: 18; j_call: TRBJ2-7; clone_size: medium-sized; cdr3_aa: CASSFTPQSNGAEYEQYF; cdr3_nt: TGCGCCAGCAGCTTCACGCCGCAATCGAATGGGGCCGAGTACGAGCAGTACTTC
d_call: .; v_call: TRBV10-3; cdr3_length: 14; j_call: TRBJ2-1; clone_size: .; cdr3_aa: CATSFAGTFDEQFF; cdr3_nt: TGTGCCACCTCTTTTGCGGGAACTTTCGATGAGCAGTTCTTC
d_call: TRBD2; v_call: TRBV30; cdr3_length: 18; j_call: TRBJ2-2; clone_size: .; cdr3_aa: CAWSPSGGGRANTGELFF; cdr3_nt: TGTGCCTGGAGTCCGTCAGGCGGGGGGCGTGCGAACACCGGGGAGCTGTTTTTT
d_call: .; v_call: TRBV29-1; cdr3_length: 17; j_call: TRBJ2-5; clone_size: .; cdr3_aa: CSVAGVGGGQVQETQYF; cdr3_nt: TGCAGCGTTGCCGGAGTAGGTGGGGGGCAGGTCCAAGAGACCCAGTACTTC
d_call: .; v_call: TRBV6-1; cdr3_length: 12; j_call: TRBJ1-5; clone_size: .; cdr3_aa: CASIGGSQPQHF; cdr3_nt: TGTGCCAGCATTGGGGGAAGTCAGCCCCAGCATTTT
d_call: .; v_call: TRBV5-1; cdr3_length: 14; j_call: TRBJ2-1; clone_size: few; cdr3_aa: CASSYQGQNGEQFF; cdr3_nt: TGCGCCAGCAGCTACCAGGGTCAGAACGGTGAGCAGTTCTTC
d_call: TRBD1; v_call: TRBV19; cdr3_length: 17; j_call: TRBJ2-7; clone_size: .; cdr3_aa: CASSMSGRTGFSYEQYF; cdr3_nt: TGTGCCAGTAGTATGTCGGGGCGGACAGGTTTCTCCTACGAGCAGTACTTC
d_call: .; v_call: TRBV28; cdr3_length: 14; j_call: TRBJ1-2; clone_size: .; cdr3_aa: CASRTQAHGYGYTF; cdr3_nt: TGTGCCAGCAGAACCCAGGCGCATGGCTATGGCTACACCTTC
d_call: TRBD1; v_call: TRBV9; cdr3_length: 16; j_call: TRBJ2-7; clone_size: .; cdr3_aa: CASSPSGDREVREQYF; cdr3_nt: TGTGCCAGCAGCCCAAGCGGGGACAGGGAAGTTAGAGAGCAGTACTTC
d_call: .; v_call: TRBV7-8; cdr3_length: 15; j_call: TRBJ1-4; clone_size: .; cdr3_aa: CASSLALATNEKLFF; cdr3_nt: TGTGCCAGCAGCTTAGCCCTTGCAACTAATGAAAAACTGTTTTTT
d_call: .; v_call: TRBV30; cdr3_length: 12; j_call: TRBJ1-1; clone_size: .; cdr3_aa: CAWSTMNTEAFF; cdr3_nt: TGTGCCTGGAGTACGATGAACACTGAAGCTTTCTTT